Shown below are 29 T cell receptor beta chains from a single sample sequenced in a study of shared clonotypes between healthy human individuals. Generated by immunoSEQ multiplex PCR, the TCRdb table keeps only in-frame clones and is missing some. The repertoire consists of 600,000 to 750,000 clones, with less than 95% occurring once and the leading ten covering 30% to 40%. Source material: memory CD8+ T cells from PBMCs. The subset: CD45RO+ cells pooled with CCR7-negative TemRA cells. These receptors were taken from a man younger than 35 in good health. Some clones in this sample may be carry-over from other donors' samples.

The chain links TRBV4-1 to TRBJ2-6; weak D call: TRBD1 (6 bases). The CDR3 has 18 residues. Germline V gene sequence: CDR1 MGHRA, CDR2 YSYEKL. V lost 4 bases, J lost 1 base, and 17 bases lay in between. CDR3: CASSRAVLTGSGANVLTF. Here the CDR3 DNA reads TGCGCCAGCAGCCGAGCCGTTCTTACAGGGTCTGGGGCCAACGTCCTGACTTTC.

The genes are TRBV14 and TRBJ2-7; 8 bases match TRBD2. The length of the CDR3 is 16 residues. Germline values: CDR1 SGHDN, CDR2 FVKESK. Unmatched junction bases numbered 11, after V lost 3 bases and J lost 4 bases. CDR3 in amino acids: CASSHVLAGGVYEQYF. The CDR3 nucleotides read TGTGCCAGCAGCCACGTCCTGGCGGGAGGCGTATACGAGCAGTACTTC.

The V call is TRBV7-9, the J call TRBJ2-7, with D possibly matching TRBD1 (5 bases). This CDR3 spans 15 amino acids. The V end was cut by 1 base, the J end by 2 bases, with 12 bases between. Germline values: CDR1 SEHNR, CDR2 FQNEAQ (reference sequence). As DNA, the CDR3 is TGTGCCAGCAGCTTAGGGGCAGGGCCCCCCTACGAGCAGTACTTC. It yields the protein CASSLGAGPPYEQYF.

The chain combines TRBV9 with TRBJ1-4, with 10 bases identical to TRBD1. Unmatched junction bases numbered 5, after V lost 3 bases and J lost 6 bases. From germline, CDR1 is SGDLS and CDR2 YYNGEE. The CDR3 covers 15 residues. CDR3 bases: TGTGCCAGCAGCGGCTACGGGACAGGGGATGAAAAACTGTTTTTT. The encoded protein is CASSGYGTGDEKLFF.

The V call is TRBV7-9, the J call TRBJ2-2; D is uncertain. Per the germline V gene, CDR1 is SEHNR and CDR2 is FQNEAQ (reference sequence). The CDR3 extends over 12 amino acids. The V and J ends lost 5 bases and 5 bases respectively, with 6 bases between them. This chain's CDR3 is CASSRPTGELFF. CDR3 nucleotides: TGTGCCAGCAGCCGCCCAACCGGGGAGCTGTTTTTT.

The chain combines TRBV7-6 with TRBJ2-1; a possible D gene is TRBD2 (5 bases). The CDR3 has 21 residues. The V end was cut by 6 bases, the J end by 0 bases, with 30 bases between. CDR1 and CDR2 from the germline V gene are SGHVS and FNYEAQ. The CDR3 protein is CASRKEAFGPLTESSYNEQFF. CDR3 DNA sequence: TGTGCCAGCAGAAAGGAGGCTTTTGGACCACTCACGGAGAGCTCCTACAATGAGCAGTTCTTC.

V is TRBV9 and J is TRBJ2-1; 15 bases agree with TRBD2. Unmatched junction bases numbered 15, after V lost 3 bases and J lost 5 bases. Looked up from germline, CDR1 is SGDLS and CDR2 is YYNGEE. The CDR3 consists of 20 residues. The CDR3 DNA sequence: TGTGCCAGCAGCGCACTCACCTCCGGGACTAGCGGGAGGCCACACAATGAGCAGTTCTTC. It specifies CASSALTSGTSGRPHNEQFF. The full variable domain, completed using reference TRBV9 and TRBJ2-1, is DSGVTQTPKHLITATGQRVTLRCSPRSGDLSVYWYQQSLDQGLQFLIQYYNGEERAKGNILERFSAQQFPDLHSELNLSSLELGDSALYFCASSALTSGTSGRPHNEQFFGPGTRLTVL.

The chain uses TRBV7-9 and TRBJ2-3; no clear D. V was shortened by 2 bases and J by 2 bases, with 11 bases between the two germline ends. CDR3 length equals 15 residues. In germline, CDR1 is SEHNR, CDR2 FQNEAQ (reference sequence). CDR3 protein: CASSLLPGLTDTQYF. Here the CDR3 DNA reads TGTGCCAGCAGCTTACTCCCAGGCCTCACAGATACGCAGTATTTT. Looking up the rest from reference TRBV7-9 and TRBJ2-3 gives the full variable domain: DTGVSQNPRHKITKRGQNVTFRCDPISEHNRLYWYRQTLGQGPEFLTYFQNEAQLEKSRLLSDRFSAERPKGSFSTLEIQRTEQGDSAMYLCASSLLPGLTDTQYFGPGTRLTVL.

The chain joins TRBV5-1 to TRBJ2-7; 8 nucleotides match TRBD1. The CDR3 totals 15 residues. The J segment lost 9 bases and the V segment lost 2 bases, leaving 13 bases of the junction unmatched. Germline V lookup: CDR1 SGHRS, CDR2 YFSETQ. The CDR3 loop is CASSFGQGAVDGQYF. The CDR3 region has the DNA TGCGCCAGCAGCTTCGGGCAGGGGGCCGTCGACGGGCAGTACTTC.

This chain connects TRBV7-9 to TRBJ2-7; TRBD2 agrees at 8 bases. The CDR3 contains 16 residues. After removal of 5 bases from V and 5 bases from J, the junction contained 14 bases not matched to a gene. Germline lookup yields CDR1 SEHNR and CDR2 FQNEAQ (reference sequence). This chain's CDR3 is CASSDTSGTRAHEQYF. The CDR3 region has the DNA TGTGCCAGCAGCGATACAAGCGGGACTAGAGCCCACGAGCAGTACTTC.

The J gene is TRBJ2-5, the V gene TRBV29-1; TRBD2 might be the D (6 bases). The CDR3 loop spans 16 amino acids. Between the trimmed V and J ends, which lost 4 bases and 4 bases, there was a span of 22 bases. The germline CDR1 and CDR2 sequences are SQVTM and ANQGSEA. This CDR3 is CSVVRVREAATETQYF. The CDR3 DNA follows: TGCAGCGTTGTTAGGGTGAGGGAGGCGGCGACAGAGACCCAGTACTTC.

This chain links TRBV9 with TRBJ2-7, with 8 bases identical to TRBD1. J was trimmed by 4 bases and V by 4 bases; bases with no gene match: 10. The CDR3 extends over 15 amino acids. CDR1 and CDR2 from the germline V gene are SGDLS and YYNGEE. The CDR3 is CASSPSGTGPYEQYF. The CDR3 bases are TGTGCCAGCAGCCCCTCCGGGACAGGACCATACGAGCAGTACTTC.

The chain recombines TRBV6-1 with TRBJ2-7, with D perhaps TRBD2 (5 bases). CDR1 is MNHNS and CDR2 is SASEGT in the germline V gene. Trimming took off 5 bases at V and 4 bases at J, with 9 bases between the two ends. The CDR3 extends over 12 amino acids. CDR3 coding DNA: TGTGCCAGCAGTAAAACGGGGTACGAGCAGTACTTC. Translation: CASSKTGYEQYF.

The genes are TRBV7-8 and TRBJ1-2, with a possible D match to TRBD1 (5 bases). CDR3 length: 15 amino acids. Trimming removed 2 bases from V and 5 bases from J, with 15 bases in between. The germline V gene encodes CDR1 SGHVS and CDR2 FQNEAQ. CDR3 region: CASSLSLTATYGYTF. The CDR3 coding sequence is TGTGCCAGCAGCTTATCGTTGACAGCTACATATGGCTACACCTTC.

Notes on this clone: This sample also contains other DNA sequences that code for the same CDR3. The V and J genes are TRBV27 and TRBJ1-5; perhaps TRBD1 as D (6 bases). The CDR3 is made up of 15 amino acids. Trimming took off 5 bases at V and 0 bases at J, with 11 bases between the two ends. Germline CDR1 reads MNHEY; CDR2 reads SMNVEV (reference sequence). The CDR3 nucleotides are TGTGCCAGCAGTCCACAGGGTTATAGCAATCAGCCCCAGCATTTT. Protein sequence: CASSPQGYSNQPQHF.

This clone was recorded once. The CDR3 DNA follows: TGTGCCAGCAGCGAGGGACTAGCGGATTACAATGAGCAGTTCTTC. This codes for CASSEGLADYNEQFF. The V gene is TRBV5-4, the J gene TRBJ2-1; TRBD2 agrees at 11 bases. The CDR3 runs to 15 residues. The germline CDR1 and CDR2 sequences are SGHNT and YYREEE (reference sequence). V dropped 4 bases and J dropped 4; count of bases not matched to a gene: 4.

This clone turned up a few times. This CDR3 is CASRDRSEYEQYF. In nucleotides, the CDR3 is TGTGCCAGCAGGGACAGAAGCGAGTACGAGCAGTACTTC. The chain employs TRBV27 and TRBJ2-7; a possible D gene is TRBD1 (6 bases). The V end was cut by 6 bases, the J end by 4 bases, with 13 bases between. Looked up from germline, CDR1 is MNHEY and CDR2 is SMNVEV (reference sequence). CDR3 length equals 13 residues.

The rearrangement joins TRBV18 to TRBJ2-7; the D is unclear. This CDR3 spans 13 amino acids. V was cut by 6 bases and J by 3 bases, with 12 bases left in between. Per the germline V gene, CDR1 is KGHSH and CDR2 is LQKENI. The DNA of the CDR3 is TGTGCCAGCTCCCATCGGACGGACTACGAGCAGTACTTC. Translation: CASSHRTDYEQYF.

The rearrangement links TRBV5-1 to TRBJ2-1; 10 nucleotides line up with TRBD2. In germline, CDR1 is SGHRS, CDR2 YFSETQ. V trimming: 3 bases; J trimming: 12 bases; junction bases outside the gene matches: 21. This CDR3 has 18 amino acids. CDR3 sequence: CASSWDLASGSLWFGQFF. The DNA of the CDR3 is TGCGCCAGCAGCTGGGACCTTGCTAGCGGGAGTTTATGGTTTGGGCAGTTCTTC. The full variable domain, completed using reference TRBV5-1 and TRBJ2-1, is KAGVTQTPRYLIKTRGQQVTLSCSPISGHRSVSWYQQTPGQGLQFLFEYFSETQRNKGNFPGRFSGRQFSNSRSEMNVSTLELGDSALYLCASSWDLASGSLWFGQFFGPGTRLTVL.

This clone was picked up one time. CDR3 DNA: TGTGCCAGCAGCTCCGGACTAGCGGGAGGTATGCTCTACGAGCAGTACTTC. Translating it yields CASSSGLAGGMLYEQYF. The chain has TRBV7-8 and TRBJ2-7; 14 nucleotides match TRBD2. V trimming: 4 bases; J trimming: 3 bases; junction bases outside the gene matches: 8. CDR1 and CDR2 from the germline V gene are SGHVS and FQNEAQ. The CDR3 has 17 amino acids.

The V and J genes are TRBV11-2 and TRBJ2-2; 11 nucleotides agree with TRBD2. The J segment lost 4 bases and the V segment lost 1 base, leaving 11 bases of the junction unmatched. CDR3 length equals 19 residues. Germline CDR1 and CDR2: SGHAT and FQNNGV. CDR3 DNA: TGTGCCAGCAGCTTAGGACTAGCGGGACCCGCCGGAGGCACCGGGGAGCTGTTTTTT. Its translation: CASSLGLAGPAGGTGELFF.

This chain connects TRBV19 to TRBJ2-1; D perhaps matches TRBD1 (5 bases). Germline lookup yields CDR1 LNHDA and CDR2 SQIVND (reference sequence). With 6 bases removed from V and 4 bases from J, the gap between germline ends came to 19 bases. The length of the CDR3 is 16 residues. The CDR3 sequence is CASSLTRAGIYNEQFF. CDR3 nucleotides: TGTGCCAGTAGCCTAACCAGGGCAGGGATTTACAATGAGCAGTTCTTC.

With respect to this clone: This CDR3 is also generated by other DNA sequences in the sample. The J gene is TRBJ2-1, the V gene TRBV9; the D gene is possibly TRBD1 (6 bases). The V and J ends lost 3 bases and 0 bases respectively, with 7 bases between them. Germline CDR1 is SGDLS and CDR2 is YYNGEE. The CDR3 is made up of 14 amino acids. The CDR3 is CASSADSSYNEQFF. Written as DNA, the CDR3 is TGTGCCAGCAGCGCGGACAGCTCCTACAATGAGCAGTTCTTC. The full variable domain, its missing parts supplied by reference TRBV9 and TRBJ2-1, is DSGVTQTPKHLITATGQRVTLRCSPRSGDLSVYWYQQSLDQGLQFLIQYYNGEERAKGNILERFSAQQFPDLHSELNLSSLELGDSALYFCASSADSSYNEQFFGPGTRLTVL.

This clone appeared a single time. The V call is TRBV29-1, the J call TRBJ2-5, with 7 bases identical to TRBD2. The assigned J gene may be wrong: the sequence end matches TRBJ2-7 better. The CDR3 runs 12 residues. CDR1 is SQVTM, CDR2 ANQGSEA, per germline. CDR3 sequence reads: CSVGGRYYEQYF. The DNA for the CDR3 is TGCAGCGTTGGCGGGAGATACTACGAGCAGTACTTC.

The chain couples TRBV21-1 to TRBJ2-4. TRBV21-1 is a pseudogene locus. The CDR3 extends over 18 amino acids. The CDR3 coding sequence is TGTGCCAGCAGCGTCAAGGGACCGCCACTACTAGCCAAAAACATTCAGTACTTC. The encoded protein is CASSVKGPPLLAKNIQYF.

The chain is built from TRBV5-8 and TRBJ2-7, with a possible D match to TRBD1 (5 bases). CDR1 and CDR2 (germline): SGHTS, YDEGEE. CDR3 size: 14 residues. V lost 1 base, J lost 5 bases, and 13 bases lay in between. This CDR3 is CASSLSVGHHEQYF. DNA of the CDR3: TGTGCCAGCAGCTTGAGCGTGGGGCACCACGAGCAGTACTTC.

The rearrangement links TRBV6-1 to TRBJ2-7; TRBD1 matches at 7 bases. The CDR3 is 14 amino acids. The ends lost 2 bases at V and 2 bases at J; junction bases unmatched: 3. Germline values: CDR1 MNHNS, CDR2 SASEGT. This CDR3 reads CASSEQGETYEQYF. CDR3 in DNA: TGTGCCAGCAGTGAACAGGGGGAGACCTACGAGCAGTACTTC.

This clone came up a few times. The chain carries TRBV2 and TRBJ2-7, with D unclear. The CDR3 covers 11 residues. V lost 1 base and J lost 3, with 1 base in between. Per germline, CDR1 SNHLY and CDR2 FYNNEI. The CDR3 loop reads CASSEVYEQYF. In nucleotides, the CDR3 is TGTGCCAGCAGTGAAGTCTACGAGCAGTACTTC.

The rearrangement joins TRBV28 to TRBJ1-2; D gene unclear. The V and J ends lost 5 bases and 7 bases respectively, with 26 bases between them. This CDR3 has 17 amino acids. CDR1 is MDHEN and CDR2 is SYDVKM in the germline V gene. The CDR3 bases are TGTGCCAGCAGTCCGACGGGATGGACTGCGTCGTCGATTGGCTACACCTTC. Protein: CASSPTGWTASSIGYTF.